One and the same sample provided the 31 T cell receptor beta chains below, sequenced in a study of post-analysis software for immune sequencing data. Study-wide results and caveats: TRBV5-6, TRBV5-1 and TRBV20-1 belonged to a set of about five TRBV segments that were more frequent in patients than controls.

Sequencing libraries made from TCR beta cDNA carried unique molecular identifiers. In TCRdb, the PCR reads were re-called with MiXCR into one record per CDR3 protein. The repertoire has roughly 800,000 distinct CDR3 sequences, just over 45% of them found once; the top ten carry 4.9%. No antigen has been assigned to these receptors. Material for sequencing was blood. These receptors all stem from a girl between 10 and 17 years old with multiple sclerosis.

This chain links TRBV12-3 or TRBV12-4 with TRBJ2-1; weak D call: TRBD1 (5 bases). This CDR3 spans 14 amino acids. Trimming removed 6 bases from V and 7 bases from J, with 16 bases in between. The CDR3 sequence: CASSPLPGANEQFF. The CDR3 nucleotides read TGTGCCAGCAGCCCCCTGCCTGGGGCTAATGAGCAGTTCTTC.

The chain employs TRBV14 and TRBJ2-7, with 7 nucleotides matching TRBD2. Germline V lookup: CDR1 SGHDN, CDR2 FVKESK. Trimming took 1 base from V and 2 from J; bases not matched to a gene: 5. The CDR3 has 15 residues. CDR3 bases: TGTGCCAGCAGCCAAGGATCGGGGGGTACCTACGAGCAGTACTTC. Translating gives CASSQGSGGTYEQYF.

This chain joins TRBV12-3 or TRBV12-4 and TRBJ1-1; TRBD1 matches 8 bases. The CDR3 spans 13 residues. V lost 5 bases, J lost 7 bases, and 6 bases stayed unmatched. The CDR3 region is CASSGQGVVEAFF. The DNA for the CDR3 is TGTGCCAGCAGTGGACAGGGAGTTGTTGAAGCTTTCTTT.

This clonotype was seen a few times. The rearrangement uses TRBV20-1 and TRBJ2-7; tentative D call: TRBD1 (5 bases). The length of the CDR3 is 14 residues. Germline V lookup: CDR1 DFQATT, CDR2 SNEGSKA (reference sequence). The ends were cut back, 6 bases at V and 0 bases at J, with 15 bases in the middle. The CDR3 is CSAYLGPSSYEQYF. For the CDR3, the DNA is TGCAGTGCGTACCTGGGGCCTAGCTCCTACGAGCAGTACTTC.

The chain couples TRBV7-3 to TRBJ2-1; 9 bases map to TRBD1. V dropped 4 bases and J dropped 7; count of bases not matched to a gene: 8. This CDR3 has 15 residues. Germline V gives CDR1 SGHTA, CDR2 FQGTGA. The chain's CDR3 is CASSYGTGILNEQFF. In DNA, the CDR3 is TGTGCCAGCAGCTACGGGACAGGGATTCTTAATGAGCAGTTCTTC.

The chain couples TRBV20-1 to TRBJ2-1; no clear D. V was clipped by 2 bases and J by 5 bases, with 10 bases between them. The CDR3 consists of 13 residues. Germline V gene sequence: CDR1 DFQATT, CDR2 SNEGSKA (reference sequence). CDR3: CSARLVDHNEQFF. The CDR3 nucleotides are TGCAGTGCTAGATTGGTGGACCACAATGAGCAGTTCTTC.

This clonotype was seen a few times. The gene calls are TRBV4-3 and TRBJ2-3; possibly TRBD1 for D (6 bases). Trimming left V 4 bases short and J 2 bases short, with 16 bases between. The length of the CDR3 is 16 residues. Germline V gives CDR1 LGHNA, CDR2 YSLEER. In nucleotides, the CDR3 is TGCGCCAGCAGCCTTGGGGGCCCCCACCCCACAGATACGCAGTATTTT. Translation gives CASSLGGPHPTDTQYF.

This sequence joins TRBV20-1 and TRBJ2-2; no clear D. The CDR3 spans 13 residues. V lost 2 bases and J lost 0, with 4 bases in between. Looked up from germline, CDR1 is DFQATT and CDR2 is SNEGSKA (reference sequence). CDR3 in amino acids: CSARLANTGELFF. Written as DNA, the CDR3 is TGCAGTGCTAGACTAGCGAACACCGGGGAGCTGTTTTTT.

V gene TRBV5-1 combines with J gene TRBJ2-3; 7 nucleotides line up with TRBD2. Germline lookup yields CDR1 SGHRS and CDR2 YFSETQ. CDR3 length: 15 residues. Losses at the gene ends were 3 bases for V and 3 bases for J; bases not matched to a gene: 7. The CDR3 region is CASSSTSSRTDTQYF. DNA for the CDR3: TGCGCCAGCAGCTCGACTAGCAGCAGAACAGATACGCAGTATTTT.

This rearrangement joins TRBV30 to TRBJ2-7; D is undetermined. Germline-derived CDR1 and CDR2 are GTSNPN and SVGIG (reference sequence). V was clipped by 5 bases and J by 1 base, with 15 bases between them. CDR3 length equals 14 residues. The CDR3 DNA follows: TGTGCCTGGGACTTCGGCCTTTCGTCCTACGAGCAGTACTTC. Protein product: CAWDFGLSSYEQYF.

A note on this clonotype: One end of the junction does not line up with germline, which may come from a read error. V gene TRBV19 combines with J gene TRBJ1-2, with TRBD1 as a possible D gene (5 bases). The CDR3 extends over 16 amino acids. The germline V gene has CDR1 LNHDA and CDR2 SQIVND (reference sequence). The CDR3 region is CASSIPITGRNYDYTF. CDR3 coding DNA: TGTGCCAGTAGTATACCCATAACAGGCCGCAACTATGACTACACCTTC.

The chain employs TRBV12-3 or TRBV12-4 and TRBJ2-3, with unresolved D. V was cut by 2 bases and J by 4 bases, with 10 bases left in between. This CDR3 contains 14 residues. The CDR3 DNA follows: TGTGCCAGCAGTTTACCGGCATCCCCAGATACGCAGTATTTT. Translating gives CASSLPASPDTQYF.

The rearrangement joins TRBV15 to TRBJ1-5; D gene ambiguous. V dropped 0 bases and J dropped 7 bases, with 7 bases sitting between them. CDR1 and CDR2 from the germline V gene are LNHNV and YYDKDF (reference sequence). The CDR3 is 13 residues long. This CDR3 reads CATSREYWQPQHF. DNA for the CDR3: TGTGCCACCAGCAGAGAATATTGGCAGCCCCAGCATTTT.

The chain links TRBV12-3 or TRBV12-4 to TRBJ2-3, with TRBD2 matching over 10 bases. This CDR3 is 15 amino acids long. V lost 5 bases to trimming and J lost 6 bases; unmatched junction nucleotides: 8. The CDR3: CASSPKGLATDTQYF. CDR3 bases: TGTGCCAGCAGTCCTAAGGGACTAGCGACGGATACGCAGTATTTT.

The table lists this clonotype with a few counts. The chain employs TRBV19 and TRBJ1-2; possible D gene TRBD1, 5 bases. Germline V gene data show CDR1 as LNHDA and CDR2 as SQIVND (reference sequence). V was pared by 4 bases and J by 2 bases, with 14 bases between. The CDR3 extends over 15 amino acids. The CDR3 nucleotides are TGTGCCAGTAGTAACCCGGGACCCCGGAACTATGGCTACACCTTC. Translated, it gives CASSNPGPRNYGYTF.

The gene calls are TRBV7-9 and TRBJ2-3, with D uncertain. This CDR3 is built from 13 residues. The V end was cut by 5 bases, the J end by 4 bases, with 10 bases between. In germline, CDR1 is SEHNR, CDR2 FQNEAQ (reference sequence). CDR3 in amino acids: CASSPPKADTQYF. CDR3 DNA sequence: TGTGCCAGCAGCCCACCTAAGGCAGATACGCAGTATTTT. Complete variable domain (other parts from reference TRBV7-9 and TRBJ2-3): DTGVSQNPRHKITKRGQNVTFRCDPISEHNRLYWYRQTLGQGPEFLTYFQNEAQLEKSRLLSDRFSAERPKGSFSTLEIQRTEQGDSAMYLCASSPPKADTQYFGPGTRLTVL.

This chain uses TRBV6-6 with TRBJ2-3; the D is unclear. This CDR3 is built from 10 residues. Germline V lookup: CDR1 MNHNY, CDR2 SVGAGI (reference sequence). V lost 11 bases to trimming and J lost 6 bases, with 9 bases between them. The CDR3 region is CAGFLDTQYF. The CDR3 DNA sequence: TGTGCCGGGTTTCTTGATACGCAGTATTTT.

The chain has TRBV7-8 and TRBJ2-7; 7 nucleotides align to TRBD1. The J call is uncertain, as TRBJ2-5 better fits the DNA end. The CDR3 has 17 amino acids. Germline V gene data show CDR1 as SGHVS and CDR2 as FQNEAQ. This chain's CDR3 is CASSLLDRPIGQETQYF. The CDR3 DNA follows: TGTGCCAGCAGCTTACTGGACAGGCCTATAGGGCAAGAGACCCAGTACTTC.

This clonotype was observed a few times. A read error is possible here, since a much larger clone lies one base away. This rearrangement joins TRBV24-1 to TRBJ2-1; possibly TRBD2 for D (6 bases). The better agreement between TRBJ2-7 and the DNA end casts doubt on the J call. The CDR3 sequence is 15 residues long. The germline V gene encodes CDR1 KGHDR and CDR2 SFDVKD. CDR3 protein: CATSDLAGSYNEQYF. In DNA form, the CDR3 reads TGTGCCACCAGTGATTTAGCGGGCTCCTACAATGAGCAGTACTTC.

J is TRBJ2-1 and V is TRBV11-2, with D perhaps TRBD1 (5 bases). Germline CDR1 reads SGHAT; CDR2 reads FQNNGV. Trimming took off 2 bases at V and 7 bases at J, with 9 bases between the two ends. The CDR3 is 13 amino acids. As DNA, the CDR3 is TGTGCCAGCAGCTTATCCAGGGCAAATGAGCAGTTCTTC. It specifies CASSLSRANEQFF.

The J gene is TRBJ2-4, the V gene TRBV24-1, with TRBD1 as a possible D gene (5 bases). Near its end, the DNA agrees better with TRBJ2-7, so the J call may be wrong. CDR1 is KGHDR, CDR2 SFDVKD, per germline. The CDR3 totals 14 residues. CDR3 sequence: CATSPATDDYEQYF. CDR3 in DNA: TGTGCCACCAGTCCCGCGACAGACGACTACGAGCAGTACTTC.

On this clonotype: The junction and the germline gene differ at one end; a read error may be behind it. The genes are TRBV12-3 or TRBV12-4 and TRBJ1-5, with D hard to call. This CDR3 is built from 14 residues. CDR3 region: CASSPDLSNQSQHF. The CDR3 DNA reads as TGTGCCAGCAGTCCGGACCTTAGCAATCAGTCCCAGCATTTT.

In this sample, this clonotype turned up a few times. The chain recombines TRBV29-1 with TRBJ2-7; 10 bases align to TRBD1. Germline V gene sequence: CDR1 SQVTM, CDR2 ANQGSEA. CDR3 length equals 14 residues. The V and J ends lost 6 bases and 3 bases, in that order; junction bases with no gene match: 8. The CDR3 coding sequence is TGCAGCGTCGGGACAGGGGAGGGTGGCTACGAGCAGTACTTC. This codes for CSVGTGEGGYEQYF.

This clonotype was recorded a few times. Since a far larger clone is one base different, this is likely a read error. The rearrangement links TRBV7-3 to TRBJ2-5; D ambiguous. V shed 4 bases and J shed 1 base, with 1 base lying between them. Germline values: CDR1 SGHTA, CDR2 FQGTGA. This CDR3 is 11 amino acids long. CDR3 bases: TGTGCCAGCAGCTGCCAAGAGACCCAGTACTTC. Translating it yields CASSCQETQYF.

The DNA for the CDR3 is TGTGCCAGCAGTTTTAGTGGAGACCCCTCCTACAATGAGCAGTTCTTC. As protein: CASSFSGDPSYNEQFF. The chain employs TRBV12-3 or TRBV12-4 and TRBJ2-1; unclear D gene. The CDR3 runs to 16 residues. V gave up 3 bases and J gave up 0 bases, with 12 bases separating them.

This clonotype showed up just once. The genes are TRBV6-2 or TRBV6-3 and TRBJ2-7, with D perhaps TRBD2 (5 bases). CDR1 MNHEY and CDR2 SVGEGT come from the germline V gene. The V end was cut by 5 bases, the J end by 3 bases, with 14 bases between. CDR3 size: 14 residues. The chain's CDR3 is CASSQDGLIYEQYF. CDR3 DNA sequence: TGTGCCAGCAGTCAGGACGGACTCATCTACGAGCAGTACTTC.

The rearrangement joins TRBV6-2 or TRBV6-3 to TRBJ2-1; D call uncertain. In germline, CDR1 is MNHEY, CDR2 SVGEGT. The ends were cut back, 7 bases at V and 4 bases at J, with 5 bases in the middle. The CDR3 loop spans 11 amino acids. CDR3 sequence (DNA): TGTGCCAGCAAGGGATACAATGAGCAGTTCTTC. The encoded protein is CASKGYNEQFF.

This chain links TRBV7-9 with TRBJ2-5; 11 bases are shared with TRBD2. CDR3 length equals 15 residues. The junction had 13 bases not matched to a gene; V was cut back by 5 bases and J by 11 bases. CDR1 and CDR2 (germline): SEHNR, FQNEAQ (reference sequence). The CDR3 DNA is TGTGCCAGCAGCAGTAGCGGGAGGGCCGGGGTGGAGCAGTACTTC. This gives the protein CASSSSGRAGVEQYF.

This chain joins TRBV27 and TRBJ2-1, with 10 bases matching TRBD2. The trim removed 8 bases at V and 2 bases at J, leaving 6 bases unmatched. The CDR3 is 15 residues long. Germline CDR1 and CDR2: MNHEY and SMNVEV (reference sequence). DNA of the CDR3: TGTGCCAGCTGTCGAGCGGGAGGGCCCTACAATGAGCAGTTCTTC. This translates into CASCRAGGPYNEQFF.

CDR3 DNA sequence: TGCAGCGTACCCAGGGATAGCTACAATGAGCAGTTCTTC. Its translation is CSVPRDSYNEQFF. The J gene is TRBJ2-1, the V gene TRBV29-1; TRBD1 might be the D (5 bases). CDR1 SQVTM and CDR2 ANQGSEA come from the germline V gene. V dropped 6 bases and J dropped 3 bases, with 12 bases sitting between them. This CDR3 has 13 amino acids.

J is TRBJ1-2 and V is TRBV30; 7 bases match TRBD1. Looked up from germline, CDR1 is GTSNPN and CDR2 is SVGIG (reference sequence). The CDR3 spans 13 residues. With V trimmed by 3 bases and J by 4 bases, 5 bases remained unmatched. The CDR3 reads CAWSRGQPYGYTF. CDR3 coding DNA: TGTGCCTGGAGCCGGGGACAGCCCTATGGCTACACCTTC.